The clone carrying this T cell receptor (beta chain) was seen a single time. What it binds is not known. This entry is derived from a study of shared clonotypes between healthy human individuals. Study-level results: The study found roughly 5.3% of naive CD4 clonotypes shared across a few donors.

J gave up 1 base and V 5 bases, and 4 bases lay outside the gene matches. Per germline, CDR1 LGHNA and CDR2 YNFKEQ. The length of the CDR3 is 15 residues. Selected positively for CCR7 and CD45RO-negative, naive CD8 cells excluded terminally differentiated effector memory CD45RA+ cells. Data came from immunoSEQ multiplex PCR; TCRdb stores just in-frame clones and leaves some out. The data show 550,000 to 650,000 clones, approximately 96% seen once. The sequence came from a woman in her 30s in good health. The sample taken for sequencing was naive CD8+ T cells sorted from blood. The chain is built from TRBV4-2 and TRBJ2-7; 11 bases agree with TRBD2. The CDR3 protein is CASSYGLAGSYEQYF. CDR3 nucleotides: TGTGCCAGCAGCTACGGACTAGCGGGTTCCTACGAGCAGTACTTC.